Here is one T cell receptor beta chain with its context. What this receptor recognizes is not known. Nothing much larger sits one base from this clone, and base qualities are not available. In the prospective study, participants were about 18 to 90 years old, resided in about 25 geographic areas of the United States, and were enrolled through a virtual design. To assign participants to cohorts, the prospective study relied on clinical history that participants themselves reported in a screening survey and a study questionnaire. In the prospective study, mobile phlebotomists collected whole blood, serum and a nasopharyngeal or oropharyngeal swab from each participant. Prospective study participants could optionally give additional blood draws and questionnaires over an approximately two-month period. Before DNA extraction, blood samples from the prospective study were shipped at room temperature or frozen.

The CDR3 sequence holds 15 residues, the cysteine and phenylalanine included. The only DNA kept is the CDR3, 45 bases in frame from the first base. The germline V gene (reference sequence) supplies CDR1 PRHDT and CDR2 FYEKMQ. The junction shows trimming of 5 bases on V and 0 bases on J, plus 11 bases between the germline ends. The data belong to a study of blood T cell repertoires in COVID-19 (dated by TCRdb to the early 2020s). At the level of the whole study: Samples covering the acute and convalescent phases of COVID-19 were provided by collaborators in the United States, Italy and Spain. The prospective study material was composed of cDNA or gDNA derived from T cells, B-cell-depleted T cells, or PBMCs. Subjects who had been exposed to COVID-19, were actively infected with it, or had recovered from it provided the deeply sampled blood TCRbeta repertoires that made up the dataset. The repertoires were made available in a free public database intended to serve as a resource for research on the immune response to SARS-CoV-2. Samples came from the ongoing ImmuneRACE study (first 160 participants) plus 1,254 subjects from 6 global collaborators. The sample metadata nearly always contained a de-identified subject ID, COVID-19 status, age in years and sex. Where HLA class I and class II types were available, the types were taken from metadata supplied by the sample provider, not from assay-based typing. The full study reports these points: The quantity of clinical and demographic metadata differed by source and by participant and was supplied without curation.

TCRbeta CDR3 regions were amplified from genomic DNA by means of the immunoSEQ Assay, a bias-controlled multiplex PCR. The authors processed their data as follows. Nucleated cell counts per sample were estimated from amplification of reference gene primers within the assay. To quantify the absolute abundance of each unique TCRbeta CDR3 rearrangement, sequence reads were collapsed and filtered. For each sample, productive Simpson clonality was calculated as the square root of Simpson's diversity index over productive rearrangements. TCRdb carries this immuneACCESS record with in-frame sequences only. Its versions omit some clonotypes, under half of them owing to an unresolved V gene in the studies checked, with the rest unexplained. V, J and clone size are taken as reported in that table, and D and trimming were inferred from the DNA itself. The sample profile shows approximately 260,000 clones; roughly 88% of them were found once. The ten largest clones add up to over 1% of the sample.

This chain joins TRBV13 to TRBJ1-3; matching of 5 bases hints at TRBD1 as the D gene. The sample taken for sequencing was PBMCs or T cells enriched from blood (not recorded which). The receptor was isolated from a middle-aged woman with acute COVID-19. For the CDR3, the sequence is CASSQGRGSGNTIYF. The DNA is TGTGCCAGCAGCCAGGGAAGGGGCTCTGGAAACACCATATATTTT.